Many counts were recorded for the clone carrying this T cell receptor (beta chain). Profiling relied on immunoSEQ multiplex PCR, and the TCRdb table lists in-frame clones only, not all of them. The sample includes 95,000 to 150,000 clones, less than 75% of them seen just once. The sample belongs to a study of blood T cell repertoires in COVID-19. Germline values: CDR1 GTSNPN, CDR2 SVGIG (reference sequence). The CDR3 covers 14 residues. V dropped 5 bases and J dropped 2; count of bases not matched to a gene: 5. The clonotype originates from a human donor with acute or convalescent COVID-19. The donor label of this sample is uncertain. The J gene is TRBJ2-3, the V gene TRBV30; TRBD2 matches at 9 bases. The sequencing input was peripheral blood. The CDR3, as DNA: TGTGCCTGGGCTAGCGGGGTCTCCACAGATACGCAGTATTTT. Amino acid sequence: CAWASGVSTDTQYF. Complete variable domain (other parts from reference TRBV30 and TRBJ2-3): SQTIHQWPATLVQPVGSPLSLECTVEGTSNPNLYWYRQAAGRGLQLLFYSVGIGQISSEVPQNLSASRPQDRQFILSSKKLLLSDSGFYLCAWASGVSTDTQYFGPGTRLTVL.